The source of this T cell receptor beta chain is a study of blood T cells in healthy people across ages. Notes on the study in general: Percentage of naive T cells showed a strong correlation with TCR beta diversity. Among long-lived donors, naive CD4+ cells were more numerous and diversity higher than in aged donors. Expanded clonotype shifts may have been confounded, as the donors had an unknown CMV status. Getting older went along with TCR beta diversity per million T cells dropping roughly linearly.

The CDR3 totals 17 residues. V dropped 1 base and J dropped 5; count of bases not matched to a gene: 10. Per the germline V gene, CDR1 is SEHNR and CDR2 is FQNEAQ (reference sequence). Together with a sample-barcoded 5' primer, a J-beta primer mix was included in a second PCR lasting about 6 to 11 cycles. TCRdb redid the calling of the 5' RACE reads with MiXCR, one entry per CDR3 protein. The sample yields about 690,000 distinct CDR3 sequences, around 41% seen once. In regard to this clonotype: Antigen specificity is unknown.

The clonotype was recovered from an older man in good health. The chain uses TRBV7-9 and TRBJ2-1; 8 nucleotides agree with TRBD2. Material: blood. This CDR3 reads CASSLGDRRAGDNEQFF. The CDR3 coding sequence is TGTGCCAGCAGCTTAGGGGACCGACGAGCGGGGGACAATGAGCAGTTCTTC.